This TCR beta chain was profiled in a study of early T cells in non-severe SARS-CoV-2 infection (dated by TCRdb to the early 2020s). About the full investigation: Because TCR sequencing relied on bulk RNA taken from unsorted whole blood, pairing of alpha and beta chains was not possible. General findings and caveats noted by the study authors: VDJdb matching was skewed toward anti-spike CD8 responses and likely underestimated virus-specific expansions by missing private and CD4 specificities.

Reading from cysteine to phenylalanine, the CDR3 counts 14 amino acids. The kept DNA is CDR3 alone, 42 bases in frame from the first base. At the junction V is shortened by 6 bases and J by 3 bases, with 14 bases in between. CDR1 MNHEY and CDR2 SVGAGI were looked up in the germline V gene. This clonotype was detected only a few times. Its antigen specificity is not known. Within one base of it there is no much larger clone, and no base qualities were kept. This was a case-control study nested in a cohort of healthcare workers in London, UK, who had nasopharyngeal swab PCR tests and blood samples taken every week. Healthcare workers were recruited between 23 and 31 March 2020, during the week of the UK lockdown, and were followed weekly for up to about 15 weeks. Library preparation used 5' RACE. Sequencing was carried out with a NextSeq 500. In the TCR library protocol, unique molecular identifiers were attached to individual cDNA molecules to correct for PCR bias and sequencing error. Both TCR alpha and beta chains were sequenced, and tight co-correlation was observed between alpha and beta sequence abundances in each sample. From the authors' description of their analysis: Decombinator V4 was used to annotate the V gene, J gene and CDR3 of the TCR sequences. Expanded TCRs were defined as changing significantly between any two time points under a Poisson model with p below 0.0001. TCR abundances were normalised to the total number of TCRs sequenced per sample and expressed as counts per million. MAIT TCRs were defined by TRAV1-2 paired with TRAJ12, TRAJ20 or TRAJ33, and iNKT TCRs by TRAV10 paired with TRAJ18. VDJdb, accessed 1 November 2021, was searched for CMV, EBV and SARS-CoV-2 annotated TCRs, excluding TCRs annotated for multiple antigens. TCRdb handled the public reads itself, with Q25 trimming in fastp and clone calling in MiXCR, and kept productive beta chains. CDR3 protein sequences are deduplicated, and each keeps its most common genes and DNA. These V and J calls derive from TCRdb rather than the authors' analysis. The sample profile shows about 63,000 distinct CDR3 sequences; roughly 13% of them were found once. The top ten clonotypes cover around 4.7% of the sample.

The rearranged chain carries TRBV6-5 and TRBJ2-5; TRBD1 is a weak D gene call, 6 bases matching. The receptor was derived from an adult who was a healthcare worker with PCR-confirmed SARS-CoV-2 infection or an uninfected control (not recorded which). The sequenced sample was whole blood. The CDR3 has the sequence CASSPTGTKETQYF. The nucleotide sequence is TGTGCCAGCAGCCCCACCGGGACAAAAGAGACCCAGTACTTC.